Only a few counts were recorded for the clone carrying this T cell receptor beta chain. This sample was taken from a study of blood T cell repertoires in COVID-19. Study-level background: Collection of acute and convalescent COVID-19 samples took place in the United States, Italy and Spain. T cells, B-cell-depleted T cells, or PBMCs supplied cDNA or gDNA.

In the source study's methods: From reference gene primer amplification, estimates of nucleated cell counts were derived. The table came from immunoSEQ multiplex PCR; TCRdb's copy has only in-frame clones and leaves some out. V, J and clone size are taken as reported in that table, and D and trimming were inferred from the DNA itself. This sample carries 140,000 to 150,000 clones, around 90% of them seen once, and the ten largest clones take around 1.7%. The CDR3 is 14 amino acids. Germline V lookup: CDR1 MNHEY, CDR2 SMNVEV (reference sequence). Trimming removed 4 bases from V and 8 bases from J; junction bases left unmatched: 8.

This receptor was identified in a woman between 50 and 59 years old with acute or convalescent COVID-19. The chain uses TRBV27 and TRBJ2-1; 7 bases line up with TRBD2. Input material: peripheral blood. CDR3 sequence (DNA): TGTGCCAGCAGTTATCGGGCGGGGGTTGATGAGCAGTTCTTC. This encodes CASSYRAGVDEQFF.